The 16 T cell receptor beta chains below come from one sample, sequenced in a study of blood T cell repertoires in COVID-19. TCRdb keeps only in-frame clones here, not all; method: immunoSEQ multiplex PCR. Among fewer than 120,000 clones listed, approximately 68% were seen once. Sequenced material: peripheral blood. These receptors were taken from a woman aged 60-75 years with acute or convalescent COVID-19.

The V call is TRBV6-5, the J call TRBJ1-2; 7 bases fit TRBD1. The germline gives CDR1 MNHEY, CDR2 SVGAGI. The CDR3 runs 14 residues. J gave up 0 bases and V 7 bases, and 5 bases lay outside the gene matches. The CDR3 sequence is CASNWDSPNYGYTF. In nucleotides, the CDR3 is TGTGCCAGCAACTGGGACAGCCCTAACTATGGCTACACCTTC.

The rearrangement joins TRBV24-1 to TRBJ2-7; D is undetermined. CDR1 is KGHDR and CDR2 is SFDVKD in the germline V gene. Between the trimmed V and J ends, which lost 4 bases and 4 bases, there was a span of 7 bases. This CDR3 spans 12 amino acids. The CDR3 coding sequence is TGTGCCACCAGTGAATCCTCTTACGAGCAGTACTTC. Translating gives CATSESSYEQYF.

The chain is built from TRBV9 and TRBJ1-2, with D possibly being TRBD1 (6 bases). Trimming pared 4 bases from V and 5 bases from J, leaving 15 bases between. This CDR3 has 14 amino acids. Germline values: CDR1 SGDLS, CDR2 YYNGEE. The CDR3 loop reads CASSTTAGAYGYTF. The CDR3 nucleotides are TGTGCCAGCAGCACGACAGCGGGGGCATATGGCTACACCTTC.

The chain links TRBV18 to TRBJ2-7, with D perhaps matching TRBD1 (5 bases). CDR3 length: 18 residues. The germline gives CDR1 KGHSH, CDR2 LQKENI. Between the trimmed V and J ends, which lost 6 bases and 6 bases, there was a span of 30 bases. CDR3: CASSPFNLRANLVFEQYF. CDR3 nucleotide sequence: TGTGCCAGCTCGCCGTTCAACCTCAGGGCCAACTTGGTCTTCGAGCAGTACTTC.

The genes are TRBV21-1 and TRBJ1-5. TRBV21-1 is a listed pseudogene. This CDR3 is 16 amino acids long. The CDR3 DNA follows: TGTGCCAGCAGCCAAAGGGAGGAAACAGGCTATCAGCCCCAGCATTTT. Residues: CASSQREETGYQPQHF.

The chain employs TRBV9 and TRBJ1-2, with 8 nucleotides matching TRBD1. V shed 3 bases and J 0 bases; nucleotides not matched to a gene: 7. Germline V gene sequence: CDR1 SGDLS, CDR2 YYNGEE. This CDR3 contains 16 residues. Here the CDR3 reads CASSEGDRHTNYGYTF. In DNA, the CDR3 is TGTGCCAGCAGCGAAGGGGACAGGCACACTAACTATGGCTACACCTTC.

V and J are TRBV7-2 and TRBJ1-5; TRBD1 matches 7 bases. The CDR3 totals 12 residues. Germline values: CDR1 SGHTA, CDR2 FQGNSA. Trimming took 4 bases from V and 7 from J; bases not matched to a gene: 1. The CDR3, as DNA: TGTGCCAGCAGCTCACAGGGGCAGCCCCAGCATTTT. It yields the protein CASSSQGQPQHF.

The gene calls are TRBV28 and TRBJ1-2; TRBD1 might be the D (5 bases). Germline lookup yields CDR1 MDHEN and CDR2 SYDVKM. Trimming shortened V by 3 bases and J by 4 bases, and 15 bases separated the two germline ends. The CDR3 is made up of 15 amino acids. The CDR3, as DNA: TGTGCCAGCAGTTTGTCCCAGGGAAGGGGCTATGGCTACACCTTC. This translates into CASSLSQGRGYGYTF.

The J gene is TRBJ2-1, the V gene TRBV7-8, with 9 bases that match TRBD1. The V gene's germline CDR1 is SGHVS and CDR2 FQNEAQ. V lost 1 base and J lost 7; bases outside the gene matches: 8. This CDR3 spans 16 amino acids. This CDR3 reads CASSLGGTGNPNEQFF. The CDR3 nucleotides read TGTGCCAGCAGCTTAGGCGGGACAGGGAACCCGAATGAGCAGTTCTTC.

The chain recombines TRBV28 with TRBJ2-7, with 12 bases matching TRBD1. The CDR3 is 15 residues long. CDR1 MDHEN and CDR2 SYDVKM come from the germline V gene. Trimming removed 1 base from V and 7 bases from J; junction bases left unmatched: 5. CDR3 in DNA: TGTGCCAGCAGTTTATCGGGACAGGGGGCCAGGGAGCAGTACTTC. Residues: CASSLSGQGAREQYF.

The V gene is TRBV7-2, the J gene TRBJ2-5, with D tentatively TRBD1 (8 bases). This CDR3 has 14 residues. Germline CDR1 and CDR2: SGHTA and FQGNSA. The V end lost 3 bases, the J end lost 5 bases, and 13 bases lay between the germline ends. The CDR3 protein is CASSFGQGGETQYF. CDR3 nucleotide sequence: TGTGCCAGCAGCTTCGGACAGGGAGGGGAGACCCAGTACTTC.

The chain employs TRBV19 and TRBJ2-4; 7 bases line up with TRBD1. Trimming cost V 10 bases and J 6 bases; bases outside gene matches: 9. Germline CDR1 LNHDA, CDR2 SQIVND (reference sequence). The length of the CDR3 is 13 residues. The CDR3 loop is CATGQDPRNIQYF. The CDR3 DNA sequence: TGTGCCACCGGACAGGATCCTCGAAACATTCAGTACTTC.

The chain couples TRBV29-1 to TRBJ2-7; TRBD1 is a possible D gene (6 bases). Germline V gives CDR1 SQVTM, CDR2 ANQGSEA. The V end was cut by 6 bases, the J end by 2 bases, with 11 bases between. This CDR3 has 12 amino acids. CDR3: CSVGTPPYEQYF. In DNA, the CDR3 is TGCAGCGTCGGGACACCACCCTACGAGCAGTACTTC.

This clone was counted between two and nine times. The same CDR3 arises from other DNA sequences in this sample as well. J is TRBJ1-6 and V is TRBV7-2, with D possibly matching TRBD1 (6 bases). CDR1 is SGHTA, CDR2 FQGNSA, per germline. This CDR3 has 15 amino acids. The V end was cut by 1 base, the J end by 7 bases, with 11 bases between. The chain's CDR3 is CASSLESRGNSPLHF. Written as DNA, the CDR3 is TGTGCCAGCAGCTTAGAATCCAGGGGAAATTCACCCCTCCACTTT.

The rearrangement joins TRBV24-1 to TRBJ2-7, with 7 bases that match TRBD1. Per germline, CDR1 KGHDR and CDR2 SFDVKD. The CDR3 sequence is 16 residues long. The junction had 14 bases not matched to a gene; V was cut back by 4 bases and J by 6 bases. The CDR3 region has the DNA TGTGCCACCAGTGACCGCTCTGACAGGGCCTTGCGCGAGCAGTACTTC. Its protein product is CATSDRSDRALREQYF.

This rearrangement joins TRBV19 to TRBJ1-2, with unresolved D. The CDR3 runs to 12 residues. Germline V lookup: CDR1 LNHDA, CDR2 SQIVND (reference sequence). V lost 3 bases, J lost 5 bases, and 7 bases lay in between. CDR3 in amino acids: CASSMEGYGYTF. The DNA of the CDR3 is TGTGCCAGTAGTATGGAGGGTTATGGCTACACCTTC.